This T cell receptor (beta chain) is drawn from a study of T cell repertoires in cytomegalovirus infection. Study overall: In public TCR beta signatures, there were indications of both CMV infection and matching HLA type. Study-level findings and limits: Dominating the ex vivo response were HLA-C-restricted CMV-specific TCR beta clonotypes. The study identified carriers of CMV plus the relevant HLA from cumulative public TCR beta family frequency.

This clonotype came up a few times. Antigen specificity is unknown. Trimming cost V 8 bases and J 7 bases; bases outside gene matches: 7. Germline lookup yields CDR1 MNHEY and CDR2 SVGEGT. The CDR3 is 14 residues long. TCRdb reanalysed the reads using MiXCR and keeps one entry per CDR3 protein. Of around 550,000 distinct CDR3 sequences listed, more than 25% are singletons. The receptor was derived from a human donor in good health (CMV status not recorded). Some clones in this sample may be carry-over from other donors' samples. The material sequenced was PBMCs. The chain links TRBV6-2 or TRBV6-3 to TRBJ2-1; 11 bases agree with TRBD2. CDR3 nucleotide sequence: TGTGCCAGCGATACATGGACTAGCGGGAATGAGCAGTTCTTC. Encoded protein: CASDTWTSGNEQFF.